Following are 2 T cell receptor beta chains from one sample sequenced in a study of blood T cell repertoires in COVID-19. TCRdb's table, derived via immunoSEQ multiplex PCR, lists solely in-frame clones and lacks some. The table has 130,000 to 150,000 clones, more than 80% seen once; the top ten hold roughly 4.4%. Input material: peripheral blood. These receptors all stem from a human donor in a cohort sampled during active COVID-19.

The V call is TRBV10-2, the J call TRBJ1-2; D possibly corresponds to TRBD1 (6 bases). Germline V lookup: CDR1 WSHSY, CDR2 SAAADI. CDR3 length: 14 residues. Between the trimmed V and J ends, which lost 7 bases and 2 bases, there was a span of 14 bases. This chain's CDR3 is CASNDRLTNYGYTF. The CDR3 DNA sequence: TGCGCCAGCAACGACAGGTTAACGAACTATGGCTACACCTTC.

The CDR3 DNA sequence: TGTGCCAGCAGCCAACGGCCAGGGGGATTTGAAGAGACCCAGTACTTC. As protein: CASSQRPGGFEETQYF. This sequence joins TRBV3-1 (or the pseudogene TRBV3-2) and TRBJ2-5, with 7 bases fitting TRBD1. Losses at the gene ends were 2 bases for V and 3 bases for J; bases not matched to a gene: 9. CDR1 is LGHDT, CDR2 YNNKEL, per germline (reference sequence). This CDR3 is 16 amino acids long.